This T cell receptor (beta chain) emerged from a study of graft-versus-host responses after intestinal transplantation. Across the whole study: All recipients got anti-thymocyte globulin induction, then tacrolimus and steroids for 2 to 4 years.

In this sample, this clone turned up once. Its antigen is not known. The germline CDR1 and CDR2 sequences are SGHDT and YYEEEE. Trimming took 2 bases from V and 5 from J, leaving 8 bases between them. The length of the CDR3 is 13 residues. Clones were sequenced by immunoSEQ multiplex PCR, and TCRdb holds only the in-frame ones, with some missing. The sample yields about 100,000 clones, roughly 86% seen once. Whole-study findings and limits: Patients who carried graft-donor T cell macrochimerism also had high graft-versus-host to host-versus-graft clonal ratios in their allografts.

The TCR sequence derives from a human donor who was the organ donor for an intestinal transplant. This rearrangement joins TRBV5-6 to TRBJ1-5, with D unresolved. The sequenced sample was unstimulated CD4+ T cells sorted from spleen or lymph node cells, obtained before transplant. The CDR3 spells CASSLRGDQPQHF. As DNA, the CDR3 is TGTGCCAGCAGCTTACGGGGAGATCAGCCCCAGCATTTT.